This T cell receptor beta chain was identified during a study of blood T cell repertoires in COVID-19. Original processing notes: Using reference gene primer amplification, nucleated cell counts were estimated. Produced via immunoSEQ multiplex PCR; TCRdb's table is partial and in-frame only. The V and J calls and clone size come from that table; D and trimming were worked out from the DNA. The repertoire holds roughly 250,000 clones, with around 90% as singletons. The CDR3 spans 15 residues. Per the germline V gene, CDR1 is LGHDT and CDR2 is YNNKEL (reference sequence). V was clipped by 4 bases and J by 1 base; unmatched bases: 6.

Sequenced sample: PBMCs or T cells enriched from blood (not recorded which). This sequence was found in a human donor in a cohort exposed to, infected with or recovered from COVID-19 (not recorded which). The donor label of this sample is uncertain. The chain joins TRBV3-1 (or the pseudogene TRBV3-2) to TRBJ1-1, with TRBD1 matching 7 bases. CDR3 coding DNA: TGTGCCAGCAGCCCCCAGCGGACAGGGAACACTGAAGCTTTCTTT. This translates into CASSPQRTGNTEAFF.